Below are 20 T cell receptor beta chains sequenced from a single sample in a study of early T cells in non-severe SARS-CoV-2 infection. TCRdb analysed the 5' RACE reads with MiXCR anew, one entry per CDR3 protein. The data show some 80,000 distinct CDR3 sequences, with roughly 12% seen just once and approximately 6.1% held by the top ten. Sequenced material: whole blood. All receptors derive from an adult who was a healthcare worker with PCR-confirmed SARS-CoV-2 infection or an uninfected control (not recorded which).

This clonotype occurred many times. The chain couples TRBV7-2 to TRBJ2-5; D is possibly TRBD1 (5 bases). V gave up 2 bases and J gave up 5 bases, with 9 bases separating them. The germline V gene encodes CDR1 SGHTA and CDR2 FQGNSA. CDR3 length: 13 residues. The CDR3 region is CASSLQGPETQYF. The CDR3 region has the DNA TGTGCCAGCAGCTTACAGGGTCCGGAGACCCAGTACTTC.

Concerning this clonotype: At one boundary the junction diverges from the germline segment, which might be a read error. The genes are TRBV7-7 and TRBJ2-2; 11 bases agree with TRBD2. The CDR3 consists of 16 residues. Germline V lookup: CDR1 SSHAT, CDR2 FNYEAQ (reference sequence). CDR3: CASSSGLAENTGELFF. The CDR3 bases are TGTGCTAGCAGCTCGGGACTAGCGGAGAACACCGGGGAGCTGTTTTTT.

This clonotype was observed a handful of times. The gene calls are TRBV5-1 and TRBJ1-2; no clear D. With 2 bases removed from V and 0 bases from J, the gap between germline ends came to 8 bases. Per germline, CDR1 SGHRS and CDR2 YFSETQ. This CDR3 region has 14 residues. CDR3 region: CASSFGVANYGYTF. DNA for the CDR3: TGCGCCAGCAGCTTCGGGGTCGCTAACTATGGCTACACCTTC.

This clonotype was recorded a few times. The gene calls are TRBV6-5 and TRBJ2-3; D might be TRBD2 (6 bases). The V end lost 2 bases, the J end lost 0 bases, and 9 bases lay between the germline ends. Per germline, CDR1 MNHEY and CDR2 SVGAGI. The CDR3 runs to 15 residues. The CDR3, as DNA: TGTGCCAGCAGTTACAGGGGAGGTAGCACAGATACGCAGTATTTT. Its protein product is CASSYRGGSTDTQYF.

This clonotype was detected a few times. The chain employs TRBV19 and TRBJ2-1; D is uncertain. The CDR3 consists of 15 residues. The V end lost 8 bases, the J end lost 0 bases, and 14 bases lay between the germline ends. Per the germline V gene, CDR1 is LNHDA and CDR2 is SQIVND (reference sequence). Written as DNA, the CDR3 is TGTGCCAGTGGCCTAAAGGCTAGCTCCTACAATGAGCAGTTCTTC. Protein product: CASGLKASSYNEQFF.

This clonotype was seen at least ten times. CDR3 DNA: TGCAGCGTTGGGGGCTTTCGTGGCTACACCTTC. Its translation: CSVGGFRGYTF. The chain joins TRBV29-1 to TRBJ1-2; D possibly corresponds to TRBD1 (5 bases). The CDR3 is 11 residues long. The V gene's germline CDR1 is SQVTM and CDR2 ANQGSEA. V lost 4 bases and J 7 bases, leaving 10 bases between the germline ends.

The chain uses TRBV18 and TRBJ1-1; tentatively, D is TRBD1 (6 bases). V lost 6 bases, J lost 4 bases, and 15 bases lay in between. The CDR3 spans 14 residues. Germline values: CDR1 KGHSH, CDR2 LQKENI. The CDR3 region has the DNA TGTGCCAGCTCGGTTAAGACGGGGGCCACTGAAGCTTTCTTT. It is translated as CASSVKTGATEAFF.

In its sample, this clonotype was seen many times. The V call is TRBV12-3 or TRBV12-4, the J call TRBJ1-6; D is undetermined. Trimming took off 6 bases at V and 4 bases at J, with 10 bases between the two ends. The CDR3 consists of 14 residues. The CDR3 DNA reads as TGTGCCAGCAGCGGGGTCCTTTATAATTCACCCCTCCACTTT. It yields the protein CASSGVLYNSPLHF.

This clonotype has more than one count but fewer than ten. V usage is TRBV5-1 and J usage is TRBJ2-1; TRBD2 agrees at 7 bases. Germline CDR1 SGHRS, CDR2 YFSETQ. Trimming cost V 3 bases and J 1 base; bases outside gene matches: 4. The CDR3 has 15 residues. The CDR3 loop is CASSYLADSYNEQFF. The CDR3 DNA follows: TGCGCCAGCAGCTACCTAGCGGATTCCTACAATGAGCAGTTCTTC.

The gene calls are TRBV18 and TRBJ2-3; 7 bases are a match to TRBD1. CDR3 length: 14 residues. J was trimmed by 0 bases and V by 8 bases; bases with no gene match: 5. Germline CDR1 KGHSH, CDR2 LQKENI. CDR3 coding DNA: TGTGCCAGCCGCACAGGGGTAAGCACAGATACGCAGTATTTT. Translation: CASRTGVSTDTQYF. Looking up the rest from reference TRBV18 and TRBJ2-3 gives the full variable domain: NAGVMQNPRHLVRRRGQEARLRCSPMKGHSHVYWYRQLPEEGLKFMVYLQKENIIDESGMPKERFSAEFPKEGPSILRIQQVVRGDSAAYFCASRTGVSTDTQYFGPGTRLTVL.

This chain joins TRBV29-1 and TRBJ1-2; 7 bases agree with TRBD1. This CDR3 comprises 13 residues. V gave up 7 bases and J gave up 6 bases; unmatched junction bases: 11. In germline, CDR1 is SQVTM, CDR2 ANQGSEA. The CDR3 bases are TGCAGCGCTGTCGGACAGGTCGAGGATGGCTACACCTTC. Encoded protein: CSAVGQVEDGYTF.

The sample holds many counts of this clonotype. The V call is TRBV11-2, the J call TRBJ2-1, with unresolved D. Germline V CDR1 and CDR2: SGHAT, FQNNGV. Trimming shortened V by 6 bases and J by 3 bases, and 12 bases separated the two germline ends. The CDR3 spans 14 residues. The CDR3 region is CASSPTQGYNEQFF. For the CDR3, the DNA is TGTGCCAGCAGTCCAACCCAAGGCTACAATGAGCAGTTCTTC.

The V call is TRBV11-1, the J call TRBJ2-3; D perhaps matches TRBD2 (6 bases). This CDR3 region has 14 residues. From germline, CDR1 is SGHAT and CDR2 FQDESV (reference sequence). V was pared by 1 base and J by 3 bases, with 8 bases between. CDR3 DNA: TGTGCCAGCAGCTTAGACGCGGGAACAGATACGCAGTATTTT. This encodes CASSLDAGTDTQYF.

The chain couples TRBV12-3 or TRBV12-4 to TRBJ1-4, with 9 bases identical to TRBD1. With V trimmed by 5 bases and J by 7 bases, 8 bases remained unmatched. The CDR3 contains 15 residues. In nucleotides, the CDR3 is TGTGCCAGCAGTCTACAGGGGGCCCTTGGTGAAAAACTGTTTTTT. Its translation is CASSLQGALGEKLFF.

The chain is built from TRBV5-1 and TRBJ2-7; D is undetermined. CDR3 length: 12 residues. V was pared by 4 bases and J by 5 bases, with 10 bases between. Germline CDR1 and CDR2: SGHRS and YFSETQ. CDR3 sequence: CASSQLGDEQYF. The DNA for the CDR3 is TGCGCCAGCAGCCAATTGGGTGACGAGCAGTACTTC.

This clonotype was seen many times. The rearrangement links TRBV12-5 to TRBJ2-2, with TRBD1 as a possible D gene (6 bases). CDR3 length equals 15 residues. V was pared by 1 base and J by 3 bases, with 9 bases between. Germline V gene data show CDR1 as LGHNT and CDR2 as FRNRAP. CDR3 residues: CASGLGAGDTGELFF. The CDR3 coding sequence is TGTGCTAGTGGTTTGGGAGCAGGGGACACCGGGGAGCTGTTTTTT.

This clonotype was counted many times. The chain uses TRBV12-3 or TRBV12-4 and TRBJ1-1; possible D gene TRBD1, 5 bases. The CDR3 is 13 residues long. Trimming took 7 bases from V and 5 from J, leaving 14 bases between them. The CDR3 sequence: CASTFISGTEAFF. The DNA for the CDR3 is TGTGCCAGCACCTTTATTTCAGGGACTGAAGCTTTCTTT.

The table lists this clonotype with a few counts. The chain combines TRBV20-1 with TRBJ1-1; maybe TRBD1 (6 bases). CDR3 size: 15 residues. V lost 0 bases and J 4 bases, leaving 15 bases between the germline ends. Looked up from germline, CDR1 is DFQATT and CDR2 is SNEGSKA (reference sequence). This CDR3 reads CSAREGERGSTEAFF. The CDR3 DNA is TGCAGTGCTAGAGAGGGGGAAAGGGGGAGCACTGAAGCTTTCTTT.

This clonotype turned up a few times. V is TRBV19 and J is TRBJ2-6, with a tentative D call TRBD1 (6 bases). V was shortened by 5 bases and J by 0 bases, with 17 bases between the two germline ends. This CDR3 has 18 amino acids. Germline V CDR1 and CDR2: LNHDA, SQIVND (reference sequence). CDR3 sequence: CASSLQGTLYSGANVLTF. CDR3 bases: TGTGCCAGTAGTCTACAGGGAACCCTATACTCTGGGGCCAACGTCCTGACTTTC.

The chain couples TRBV4-2 to TRBJ2-6, with unresolved D. V was clipped by 3 bases and J by 1 base, with 7 bases between them. The CDR3 loop spans 15 amino acids. CDR1 is LGHNA and CDR2 is YNFKEQ in the germline V gene. CDR3 sequence: CASSQISSGANVLTF. CDR3 sequence (DNA): TGTGCCAGCAGCCAGATTTCGTCTGGGGCCAACGTCCTGACTTTC.